The 31 T cell receptor beta chains below come from one sample, sequenced in a study of blood T cells in healthy people across ages. Through a sample-barcoded 5' primer and a J-beta primer mix, a second PCR was run for roughly 6 to 11 cycles. TCRdb ran MiXCR on the 5' RACE reads and lists one entry per CDR3 protein. The sample includes 1.8 million or so distinct CDR3 sequences, approximately 40% seen only once; the top ten take under 30%. Sequenced material: blood. Receptors originate from a human donor in good health.

CDR3 residues: CASSPSGGAKAYEQYF. The CDR3 nucleotides are TGTGCCAGCAGTCCTAGCGGGGGGGCCAAAGCCTACGAGCAGTACTTC. The chain has TRBV27 and TRBJ2-5; the match to TRBD2 covers 12 bases. The J call is in doubt because the DNA end fits TRBJ2-7 better. The V gene's germline CDR1 is MNHEY and CDR2 SMNVEV (reference sequence). This CDR3 has 16 residues.

The chain combines TRBV6-2 or TRBV6-3 with TRBJ1-1; unclear D gene. Germline V gene data show CDR1 as MNHEY and CDR2 as SVGEGT. The ends were cut back, 0 bases at V and 10 bases at J, with 12 bases in the middle. CDR3 length: 13 amino acids. In DNA form, the CDR3 reads TGTGCCAGCAGTTACTCGACCCTCTTGGGAGCTTTCTTT. Its protein product is CASSYSTLLGAFF.

The chain employs TRBV7-9 and TRBJ2-3; D is unclear. Germline CDR1 is SEHNR and CDR2 is FQNEAQ (reference sequence). With 2 bases removed from V and 5 bases from J, the gap between germline ends came to 17 bases. This CDR3 has 16 amino acids. The CDR3 loop is CASSLLRQVDGDTQYF. The CDR3 DNA is TGTGCCAGCAGCTTATTGCGGCAGGTAGACGGAGATACGCAGTATTTT.

This clonotype has ten or more counts. The V gene is TRBV7-9, the J gene TRBJ2-3; D remains unclear. V was cut by 5 bases and J by 1 base, with 13 bases left in between. From germline, CDR1 is SEHNR and CDR2 FQNEAQ (reference sequence). CDR3 length: 15 residues. The CDR3: CASSPRVGGTDTQYF. For the CDR3, the DNA is TGTGCCAGCAGCCCCCGGGTTGGGGGCACAGATACGCAGTATTTT. The variable domain in full, completed from reference TRBV7-9 and TRBJ2-3, reads DTGVSQNPRHKITKRGQNVTFRCDPISEHNRLYWYRQTLGQGPEFLTYFQNEAQLEKSRLLSDRFSAERPKGSFSTLEIQRTEQGDSAMYLCASSPRVGGTDTQYFGPGTRLTVL.

This clonotype was counted a few times. The CDR3 here is CASTGGSSYNSPLHF. CDR3 sequence (DNA): TGTGCCAGCACGGGGGGGAGCTCCTATAATTCACCCCTCCACTTT. The chain couples TRBV2 to TRBJ1-6; tentative D call: TRBD1 (5 bases). CDR3 size: 15 residues. The germline CDR1 and CDR2 sequences are SNHLY and FYNNEI. Trimming shortened V by 7 bases and J by 0 bases, and 10 bases separated the two germline ends.

This clonotype was seen only a few times. This rearrangement joins TRBV10-3 to TRBJ2-1, with 10 bases that match TRBD1. The germline gives CDR1 ENHRY, CDR2 SYGVKD. This CDR3 comprises 16 residues. Trimming removed 1 base from V and 5 bases from J; junction bases left unmatched: 5. CDR3 sequence reads: CAISELTGTGDNEQFF. In DNA, the CDR3 is TGTGCCATCAGTGAGTTAACCGGGACAGGGGACAATGAGCAGTTCTTC.

This clonotype was picked up a small number of times. The genes are TRBV24-1 and TRBJ2-5, with TRBD2 identical over 7 bases. The CDR3 length is 15 residues. CDR1 and CDR2 (germline): KGHDR, SFDVKD. The ends lost 6 bases at V and 1 base at J; junction bases unmatched: 7. The CDR3 protein is CATSSSGDLQETQYF. The CDR3 DNA follows: TGTGCCACCAGTTCCAGCGGGGACCTCCAAGAGACCCAGTACTTC.

V gene TRBV24-1 combines with J gene TRBJ1-4; D gene ambiguous. Germline V gene sequence: CDR1 KGHDR, CDR2 SFDVKD. The germline V and J ends were trimmed by 3 bases and 6 bases, with 13 bases remaining between them. The CDR3 length is 15 residues. CDR3 loop: CATSDARTRDEKLFF. The CDR3 DNA sequence: TGTGCCACCAGTGATGCCCGCACGCGAGATGAAAAACTGTTTTTT.

In its sample, this clonotype was seen a few times. V usage is TRBV6-5 and J usage is TRBJ2-7; 11 bases align to TRBD2. The germline V gene has CDR1 MNHEY and CDR2 SVGAGI. This CDR3 is built from 14 residues. Unmatched junction bases numbered 6, after V lost 6 bases and J lost 5 bases. The CDR3 sequence: CASSRLAGQNEQYF. In DNA form, the CDR3 reads TGTGCCAGCAGCCGACTAGCGGGGCAGAACGAGCAGTACTTC.

A few counts support this clonotype. The CDR3: CASSYTQAGNEKLFF. In DNA, the CDR3 is TGTGCCAGCAGTTACACCCAAGCAGGGAATGAAAAACTGTTTTTT. The V and J genes are TRBV6-5 and TRBJ1-4; a weak D match, TRBD1 (5 bases). CDR3 length: 15 amino acids. Germline V gene data show CDR1 as MNHEY and CDR2 as SVGAGI. The germline V and J ends were trimmed by 2 bases and 5 bases, with 12 bases remaining between them.

The genes are TRBV7-2 and TRBJ2-7, with TRBD1 matching over 9 bases. The DNA matches TRBJ2-4 better at its end, which makes the J call doubtful. Germline CDR1 and CDR2: SGHTA and FQGNSA. The CDR3 runs 15 residues. The CDR3 coding sequence is TGTGCCAGCAGCCCGACAGGGGGGGGTTCGAACATTCAGTACTTC. Amino acid sequence: CASSPTGGGSNIQYF.

This clonotype has just a few counts. The chain has TRBV6-5 and TRBJ2-3; 8 nucleotides match TRBD1. The germline CDR1 and CDR2 sequences are MNHEY and SVGAGI. The length of the CDR3 is 15 residues. The ends lost 5 bases at V and 4 bases at J; junction bases unmatched: 8. The CDR3: CASSIRTGPSDTQYF. DNA for the CDR3: TGTGCCAGCAGTATCCGGACAGGGCCTTCAGATACGCAGTATTTT.

As concerns this clonotype: A much larger clone differs by one base, so this may be a read error. The chain is built from TRBV12-3 or TRBV12-4 and TRBJ2-5, with TRBD1 identical over 7 bases. The CDR3 extends over 11 amino acids. The DNA for the CDR3 is TGTGTCAGCAAATTAGGACAGGAGCAGTACTTC. Translation gives CVSKLGQEQYF.

The chain couples TRBV3-1 to TRBJ2-1, with 11 bases identical to TRBD1. CDR1 and CDR2 (germline): LGHDT, YNNKEL (reference sequence). The CDR3 length is 15 residues. Trimming took 4 bases from V and 9 from J; bases not matched to a gene: 8. This CDR3 is CASSPGQGARVEQFF. The CDR3 DNA sequence: TGTGCCAGCAGCCCCGGACAGGGGGCGCGTGTTGAGCAGTTCTTC.

The chain couples TRBV5-1 to TRBJ2-5; D may be TRBD1 (6 bases). The DNA end favors TRBJ2-7, so the J call may be wrong. The CDR3 consists of 15 residues. Germline CDR1 reads SGHRS; CDR2 reads YFSETQ. Here the CDR3 DNA reads TGCGCCAGCAGCTCGGTTACTACAGGGACCTACGAGCAGTACTTC. Translating gives CASSSVTTGTYEQYF.

This clonotype was recorded a few times. The chain joins TRBV4-1 to TRBJ2-1; TRBD2 agrees at 10 bases. With 4 bases clipped from V and 8 bases from J, the junction kept 8 bases outside the gene matches. This CDR3 has 15 residues. Per germline, CDR1 MGHRA and CDR2 YSYEKL. CDR3 loop: CASSPGLARGYEQFF. DNA of the CDR3: TGCGCCAGCAGCCCGGGACTAGCGAGGGGGTATGAGCAGTTCTTC.

Regarding this clonotype: The junction departs from the called germline gene at one end, perhaps through a read error. The chain carries TRBV4-3 and TRBJ1-2, with 7 positions matching TRBD1. There are 15 residues in the CDR3. In germline, CDR1 is LGHNA, CDR2 YSLEER. The CDR3 coding sequence is TGCGCCAGCAACCAAGATTCCACAGGGGACTATGGCTACACCTTC. Protein: CASNQDSTGDYGYTF.

This clonotype showed up just a few times. The chain has TRBV6-6 and TRBJ2-7; 7 bases match TRBD2. There are 16 residues in the CDR3. Germline loops: CDR1 MNHNY, CDR2 SVGAGI (reference sequence). V dropped 0 bases and J dropped 2; count of bases not matched to a gene: 7. Written as DNA, the CDR3 is TGTGCCAGCAGTTACTCGATCGAGGCGGGGGCCTACGAGCAGTACTTC. Protein product: CASSYSIEAGAYEQYF.

This clonotype was seen many times. The chain combines TRBV6-2 or TRBV6-3 with TRBJ2-5; 7 nucleotides match TRBD2. The germline gives CDR1 MNHEY, CDR2 SVGEGT. CDR3 length: 14 amino acids. V shed 6 bases and J 4 bases; nucleotides not matched to a gene: 8. In DNA, the CDR3 is TGTGCCAGCAGCAACGGACTAGAGGGAGAGACCCAGTACTTC. The encoded protein is CASSNGLEGETQYF.

The V call is TRBV5-1, the J call TRBJ2-1, with 8 positions matching TRBD1. The V gene's germline CDR1 is SGHRS and CDR2 YFSETQ. The CDR3 has 17 amino acids. Trimming took 2 bases from V and 0 from J; bases not matched to a gene: 7. CDR3 protein: CASSFHGQGSSYNEQFF. The CDR3 DNA reads as TGCGCCAGCAGCTTTCATGGACAGGGAAGCTCCTACAATGAGCAGTTCTTC.

In its sample, this clonotype was seen a few times. V usage is TRBV20-1 and J usage is TRBJ1-5; D remains unclear. Deletions cut 5 bases from V and 0 bases from J, with 11 bases between. This CDR3 is 14 amino acids long. The germline CDR1 and CDR2 sequences are DFQATT and SNEGSKA (reference sequence). This chain's CDR3 is CSAFQIYSNQPQHF. For the CDR3, the DNA is TGCAGTGCTTTTCAAATTTATAGCAATCAGCCCCAGCATTTT.

J is TRBJ1-5 and V is TRBV20-1; 7 bases are a match to TRBD1. The J segment lost 7 bases and the V segment lost 0 bases, leaving 9 bases of the junction unmatched. This CDR3 comprises 15 residues. In germline, CDR1 is DFQATT, CDR2 SNEGSKA (reference sequence). The CDR3 DNA sequence: TGCAGTGCTAGAGATGGACAGGTAGAGAGCCAGCCCCAGCATTTT. It translates to CSARDGQVESQPQHF.

The chain links TRBV7-2 to TRBJ2-7, with 9 bases matching TRBD1. Germline trimming cut 5 bases from V and 3 bases from J; bases unmatched to any gene: 5. CDR1 is SGHTA, CDR2 FQGNSA, per germline. The CDR3 covers 14 residues. The CDR3 DNA reads TGTGCCAGCAGCGTAAGACAGGGGGGCTACGAGCAGTACTTC. Protein sequence: CASSVRQGGYEQYF. Variable domain in full (rest from reference TRBV7-2 and TRBJ2-7): GAGVSQSPSNKVTEKGKDVELRCDPISGHTALYWYRQSLGQGLEFLIYFQGNSAPDKSGLPSDRFSAERTGGSVSTLTIQRTQQEDSAVYLCASSVRQGGYEQYFGPGTRLTVT.

This clonotype came up many times. This chain joins TRBV7-2 and TRBJ2-5, with D possibly being TRBD1 or TRBD2 (5 bases each). V shed 8 bases and J shed 1 base, with 11 bases lying between them. CDR3 length: 13 amino acids. Germline V lookup: CDR1 SGHTA, CDR2 FQGNSA. This CDR3 is CASGGGVQETQYF. CDR3 DNA: TGTGCCAGCGGTGGGGGAGTCCAAGAGACCCAGTACTTC.

This clonotype showed up just a few times. The rearrangement links TRBV9 to TRBJ2-7; tentative D call: TRBD1 (6 bases). The V gene's germline CDR1 is SGDLS and CDR2 YYNGEE. CDR3 length: 15 amino acids. Trimming stripped 0 bases from V and 0 bases from J, with 10 bases between. The CDR3 nucleotides are TGTGCCAGCAGCGTAGGGCAGGGGATCTCCTACGAGCAGTACTTC. Its translation: CASSVGQGISYEQYF.

The chain carries TRBV29-1 and TRBJ2-3; D is undetermined. Deletions cut 1 base from V and 2 bases from J, with 7 bases between. Germline V gene data show CDR1 as SQVTM and CDR2 as ANQGSEA. The CDR3 is 13 residues long. CDR3 residues: CSVEAAYTDTQYF. CDR3 nucleotide sequence: TGCAGCGTTGAAGCGGCGTACACAGATACGCAGTATTTT.

V usage is TRBV7-2 and J usage is TRBJ2-4; tentative D call: TRBD1 (7 bases). The CDR3 sequence is 15 residues long. Trimming removed 0 bases at V and 8 bases at J, with 14 bases between. Germline CDR1 reads SGHTA; CDR2 reads FQGNSA. CDR3 DNA sequence: TGTGCCAGCAGCTTAGCGCTGGGCAGGGGGGACATTCAGTACTTC. Residues: CASSLALGRGDIQYF.

The rearrangement links TRBV9 to TRBJ2-3, with TRBD2 as a possible D gene (6 bases). Germline V gives CDR1 SGDLS, CDR2 YYNGEE. V lost 3 bases and J 4 bases, leaving 12 bases between the germline ends. The CDR3 loop spans 14 amino acids. The CDR3: CASSALRLADTQYF. In nucleotides, the CDR3 is TGTGCCAGCAGCGCGCTTCGACTAGCAGATACGCAGTATTTT. The full variable domain, in which reference TRBV9 and TRBJ2-3 provide the parts outside the CDR3, is DSGVTQTPKHLITATGQRVTLRCSPRSGDLSVYWYQQSLDQGLQFLIQYYNGEERAKGNILERFSAQQFPDLHSELNLSSLELGDSALYFCASSALRLADTQYFGPGTRLTVL.

This clonotype was picked up a small number of times. V and J are TRBV4-1 and TRBJ2-5; D is possibly TRBD2 (6 bases). The germline gives CDR1 MGHRA, CDR2 YSYEKL. The CDR3 length is 15 residues. Trimming shortened V by 4 bases and J by 0 bases, and 12 bases separated the two germline ends. The CDR3 loop is CASSPGTPYQETQYF. CDR3 coding DNA: TGCGCCAGCAGCCCCGGGACTCCGTACCAAGAGACCCAGTACTTC.

On this clonotype itself: At one of its ends the junction is not consistent with the germline gene, which may arise from a read error. V is TRBV20-1 and J is TRBJ2-1; 9 bases map to TRBD2. Germline CDR1 and CDR2: DFQATT and SNEGSKA (reference sequence). The CDR3 length is 14 residues. The CDR3 spells CSARAGGRGNEQFF. CDR3 in DNA: TGCAGTGCAAGAGCGGGGGGTCGGGGAAATGAGCAGTTCTTC.

This sequence joins TRBV4-3 and TRBJ2-1; perhaps TRBD2 as D (7 bases). Germline CDR1 and CDR2: LGHNA and YSLEER. Trimming removed 2 bases from V and 2 bases from J, with 16 bases in between. The CDR3 loop spans 17 amino acids. The CDR3: CASSQTRGGSPYNEQFF. CDR3 DNA: TGCGCCAGCAGCCAAACTAGGGGGGGATCCCCCTACAATGAGCAGTTCTTC.